Given below is one T cell receptor beta chain in context. Its recognized antigen is unknown. No base qualities exist here, and no much larger clone lies one base off it. The receptor library was made with the immunoSEQ multiplex PCR assay. TCRdb took over this immuneACCESS table, retaining in-frame rearrangements with V and J assigned. Such tables are incomplete; in checked studies, under half of the missing clones stem from an unresolved V gene, and the remainder is unexplained. This sample gives some 60,000 clones in total; approximately 92% of them show up just once. Less than 3% of the sample lies in the top ten. The data stem from a study of T cell changes during pregnancy in multiple sclerosis (dated by TCRdb to between 2018 and 2021). Background on the whole study: The study looked at changes in the T cell repertoire across pregnancy in women with multiple sclerosis.

V sheds 7 bases and J sheds 3 bases, leaving 10 bases between their ends. The germline V gene yields SQVTM for CDR1 and ANQGSEA for CDR2. The CDR3 contains 11 residues, cysteine and phenylalanine counted. The only DNA kept is the CDR3, 33 bases in frame from the first base. The V and J genes are TRBV29-1 and TRBJ2-7; possibly the D gene is TRBD2, per 6 matching bases. Sequenced material: peripheral blood, taken in the second trimester of pregnancy. This sequence was found in a female donor in good health, enrolled as a control in a pregnancy study. CDR3 sequence: CSGGEVYEQYF. Read as DNA, the sequence is TGCAGCGGTGGGGAGGTCTACGAGCAGTACTTC.